This T cell receptor beta chain is from a study of T cells in Graves' hyperthyroidism and ophthalmopathy. Across the whole study: Prior to any treatment, at the point of initial diagnosis, peripheral blood was collected.

General observations from the study: In validation, the model predicted ophthalmopathy. These predictions came a median roughly six months before onset.

Amplified TCR beta CDR3 regions derived from RNA transcripts. RT-PCR in the first round (using the HTBI primer set) targeted the TCR CDR3. TCRdb recomputed calls from the multiplex PCR reads with MiXCR, one row per CDR3 protein. The sample holds some 460,000 distinct CDR3 sequences, 15% to 19% seen once. Many counts were recorded for this clonotype. Antigen: not known. This CDR3 has 13 residues. Germline lookup yields CDR1 SQVTM and CDR2 ANQGSEA. Trimming removed 3 bases at V and 6 bases at J, with 12 bases between. Sequencing input: blood. The sequence derives from a woman aged 18-29 years with Graves' hyperthyroidism. V gene TRBV29-1 combines with J gene TRBJ2-1; D perhaps matches TRBD1 (7 bases). The CDR3 is CSVDRGARNEQFF. The CDR3 nucleotides read TGCAGCGTTGACAGGGGGGCGCGCAATGAGCAGTTCTTC.